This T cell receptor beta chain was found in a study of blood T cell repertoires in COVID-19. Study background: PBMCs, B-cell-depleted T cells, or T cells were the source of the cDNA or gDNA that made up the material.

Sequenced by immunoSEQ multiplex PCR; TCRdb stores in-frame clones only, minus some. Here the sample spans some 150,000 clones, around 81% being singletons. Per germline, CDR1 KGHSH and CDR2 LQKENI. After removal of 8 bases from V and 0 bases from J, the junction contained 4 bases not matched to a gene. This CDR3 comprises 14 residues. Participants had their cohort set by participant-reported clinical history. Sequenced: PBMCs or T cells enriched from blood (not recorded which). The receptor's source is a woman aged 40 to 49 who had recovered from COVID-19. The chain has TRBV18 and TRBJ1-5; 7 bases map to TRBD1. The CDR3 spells CASATGASNQPQHF. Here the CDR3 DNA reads TGTGCCAGCGCAACAGGGGCTAGCAATCAGCCCCAGCATTTT.